This T cell receptor beta chain stems from a study of cytomegalovirus exposure and HLA in healthy donors. Whole-study findings and limits: Subsequent analysis showed first-cohort TCR clusters tending to co-occur in around 110 validation repertoires.

The repertoire was sequenced with immunoSEQ multiplex PCR; TCRdb's copy has only in-frame clones and lacks some. This table has 180,000 or so clones, approximately 86% appearing once. This clone has a handful of counts. Its antigen is still unknown. This CDR3 has 14 amino acids. Germline lookup yields CDR1 PRHDT and CDR2 FYEKMQ (reference sequence). Trimming cost V 5 bases and J 2 bases, with 12 bases left between them. This receptor was taken from a man between 18 and 35 years old in good health and CMV-seropositive. Source material: PBMCs. This rearrangement joins TRBV13 to TRBJ1-2; weak D call: TRBD1 (5 bases). CDR3 DNA: TGTGCCAGCAGCCCACGACAGATGAACTATGGCTACACCTTC. The encoded protein is CASSPRQMNYGYTF.